This TCR beta chain appears in the sequencing data of a study of cytotoxic CD8 clonotypes in ibrutinib-treated CLL. Background on the study: Recorded responses included about 25 partial and 2 complete; following median approximately 68 months, approximately 15 stayed remitted and roughly twelve progressed. General observations from the study: Investigators sampled sustained-remission and progressing patients at differing times. Public clonotypes occurred uncommonly; on treatment, they contracted or remained stable.

Points on this clone: Antigen unknown. The sample contains more than one DNA sequence encoding this CDR3.

Germline V CDR1 and CDR2: SNHLY, FYNNEI. V lost 6 bases and J lost 4, with 13 bases in between. This CDR3 is 15 amino acids long. Sequencing was performed with immunoSEQ multiplex PCR; in TCRdb, only in-frame clones are kept and a portion is missing. In the table there are roughly 200,000 clones, over 55% of which are singletons. The sample here was PBMCs, taken after 24 months of ibrutinib treatment. This TCR came from a human donor with chronic lymphocytic leukemia. J is TRBJ2-6 and V is TRBV2; D is unresolved. This CDR3 is CASRAFGRGANVLTF. The CDR3 DNA reads TGTGCCAGCAGGGCCTTCGGTCGGGGGGCCAACGTCCTGACTTTC.